This T cell receptor beta chain stems from a study of vaccination and CD4 T cells after COVID-19. Study background: Subjects got two shots of BNT162b2 or mRNA-1273 vaccine.

The Oncomine TCR Beta short-read assay was applied to DNA of cultured CD4+ T cells. Researchers extracted genomic DNA from CD4+ T cells that had been cultured. TCRdb re-called the PCR reads with MiXCR, one entry per CDR3 protein. Of under 9,500 distinct CDR3 sequences listed, over 35% are singletons. The treatment here: roughly 11-day PBMC culture with coronavirus spike peptide pools or control peptides (ViraFEST assay). Unexposed donor CD4+ T cells predated the COVID-19 pandemic, collected 2011-2018. With respect to this clonotype: The antigen remains unidentified.

CDR3 size: 10 residues. Trimming cost V 6 bases and J 4 bases, with 6 bases left between them. Germline CDR1 and CDR2: DFQATT and SNEGSKA (reference sequence). V is TRBV20-1 and J is TRBJ2-5; D is ambiguous. Material for sequencing was CD4+ T cells from blood, cultured in vitro. This sequence originates from a human donor in good health. CDR3 protein: CSADRETQYF. In DNA, the CDR3 is TGCAGTGCCGACCGAGAGACCCAGTACTTC.